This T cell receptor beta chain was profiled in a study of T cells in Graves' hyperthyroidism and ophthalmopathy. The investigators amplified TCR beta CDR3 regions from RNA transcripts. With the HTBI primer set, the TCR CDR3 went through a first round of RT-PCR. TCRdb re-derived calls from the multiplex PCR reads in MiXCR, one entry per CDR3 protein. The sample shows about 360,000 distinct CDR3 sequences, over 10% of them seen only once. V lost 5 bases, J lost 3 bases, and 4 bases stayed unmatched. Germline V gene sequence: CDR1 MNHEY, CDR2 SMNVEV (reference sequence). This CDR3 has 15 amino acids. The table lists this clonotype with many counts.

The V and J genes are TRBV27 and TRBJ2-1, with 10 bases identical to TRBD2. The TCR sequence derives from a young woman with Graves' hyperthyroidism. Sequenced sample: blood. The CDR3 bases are TGTGCCAGCAGTCCCCTAGCGGGAGACTACAATGAGCAGTTCTTC. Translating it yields CASSPLAGDYNEQFF.